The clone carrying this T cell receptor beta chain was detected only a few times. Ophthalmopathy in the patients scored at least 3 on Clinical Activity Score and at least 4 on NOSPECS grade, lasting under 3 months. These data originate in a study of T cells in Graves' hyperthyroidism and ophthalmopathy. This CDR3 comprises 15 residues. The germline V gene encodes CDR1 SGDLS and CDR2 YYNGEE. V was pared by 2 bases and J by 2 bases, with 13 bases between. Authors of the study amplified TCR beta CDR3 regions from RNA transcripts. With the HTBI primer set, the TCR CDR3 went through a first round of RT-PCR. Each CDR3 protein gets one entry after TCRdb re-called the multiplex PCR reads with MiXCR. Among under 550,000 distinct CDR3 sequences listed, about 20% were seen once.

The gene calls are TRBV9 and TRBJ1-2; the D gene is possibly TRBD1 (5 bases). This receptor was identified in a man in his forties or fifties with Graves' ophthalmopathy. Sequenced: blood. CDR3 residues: CASSVSTGANYGYTF. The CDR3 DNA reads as TGTGCCAGCAGCGTGAGTACAGGAGCAAACTATGGCTACACCTTC. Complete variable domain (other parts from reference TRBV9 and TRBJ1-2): DSGVTQTPKHLITATGQRVTLRCSPRSGDLSVYWYQQSLDQGLQFLIQYYNGEERAKGNILERFSAQQFPDLHSELNLSSLELGDSALYFCASSVSTGANYGYTFGSGTRLTVV.